Listed here are 20 T cell receptor beta chains from one sample, sequenced in a study of read filtering for tumor transcriptome and immune sequencing. From roughly 400 ng of RNA, a library with molecular barcoded alpha/delta and beta/gamma adaptors was made. TCRdb re-derived calls from the reads in MiXCR, one entry per CDR3 protein. The sample carries about 22,000 distinct CDR3 sequences, 12% to 15% recorded once. The sequencing sample was made of a population of CD138-negative cells sorted from bone marrow. The source is a donor over 35 with multiple myeloma.

This clonotype has only a few counts. A much bigger clone sits one base away, suggesting this may be a read error. The genes are TRBV27 and TRBJ1-2, with D tentatively TRBD1 (5 bases). Germline V CDR1 and CDR2: MNHEY, SMNVEV (reference sequence). The CDR3 is made up of 15 amino acids. The CDR3 sequence: CASGLSGDGLYGYTF. CDR3 in DNA: TGTGCCAGCGGTTTATCCGGGGACGGACTCTATGGCTACACCTTC.

This clonotype was recorded a few times. This may be a read error: a much more frequent sequence differs by one nucleotide. This chain uses TRBV13 with TRBJ2-5; possible D gene TRBD2, 6 bases. The CDR3 is made up of 13 amino acids. Per the germline V gene, CDR1 is PRHDT and CDR2 is FYEKMQ (reference sequence). This CDR3 reads CASSSAGGEAQYF. Here the CDR3 DNA reads TGTGCCAGCAGCTCCGCCGGGGGAGAGGCCCAGTACTTC.

Here the CDR3 DNA reads TGTGCCAGCAGAGCCACCGGGACAGGGAACACCGGGGAGCTGTTTTTT. It yields the protein CASRATGTGNTGELFF. The genes are TRBV6-5 and TRBJ2-2, with 8 bases identical to TRBD1. V was clipped by 6 bases and J by 1 base; unmatched bases: 7. The CDR3 covers 16 residues. Germline V gene sequence: CDR1 MNHEY, CDR2 SVGAGI.

In this sample, this clonotype turned up many times. The rearrangement links TRBV9 to TRBJ2-3, with D hard to call. V was pared by 4 bases and J by 0 bases, with 12 bases between. This CDR3 comprises 15 residues. Germline V gene data show CDR1 as SGDLS and CDR2 as YYNGEE. The CDR3 spells CASSMTSYSTDTQYF. For the CDR3, the DNA is TGTGCCAGCAGCATGACATCCTATAGCACAGATACGCAGTATTTT.

This clonotype was observed at least ten times. V usage is TRBV12-3 or TRBV12-4 and J usage is TRBJ2-1; tentatively, D is TRBD1 (8 bases). This CDR3 spans 15 amino acids. V gave up 6 bases and J gave up 4 bases, with 16 bases separating them. CDR3 protein: CASSLTGGGYNEQFF. In DNA form, the CDR3 reads TGTGCCAGCAGCCTCACAGGGGGGGGTTACAATGAGCAGTTCTTC.

This clonotype appeared many times. This chain connects TRBV7-9 to TRBJ2-1; the match to TRBD2 covers 12 bases. V dropped 5 bases and J dropped 1; count of bases not matched to a gene: 9. CDR1 is SEHNR and CDR2 is FQNEAQ in the germline V gene (reference sequence). The CDR3 totals 18 residues. The CDR3 sequence: CASSDPSGRAQSYNEQFF. The DNA for the CDR3 is TGTGCCAGCAGCGACCCTAGCGGGAGGGCCCAATCCTACAATGAGCAGTTCTTC.

Details on this clonotype: A read error may produce the germline difference seen at one junction end. The V and J genes are TRBV20-1 and TRBJ2-1; 9 positions match TRBD2. Germline V gene sequence: CDR1 DFQATT, CDR2 SNEGSKA (reference sequence). The CDR3 is 15 residues long. The CDR3 here is CSAREFAGGYSEQFF. CDR3 in DNA: TGCAGTGCTAGAGAATTCGCGGGAGGGTACAGTGAGCAGTTCTTC.

This clonotype was seen more than once but under ten times. The chain joins TRBV5-1 to TRBJ2-5; 8 bases match TRBD1. The CDR3 covers 14 residues. With 7 bases clipped from V and 3 bases from J, the junction kept 8 bases outside the gene matches. Germline assignment: CDR1 SGHRS and CDR2 YFSETQ. CDR3 loop: CASRISGGEETQYF. The CDR3 DNA reads as TGCGCCAGCCGTATTTCAGGGGGCGAAGAGACCCAGTACTTC. The variable domain in full, with the rest retrieved from reference TRBV5-1 and TRBJ2-5, is KAGVTQTPRYLIKTRGQQVTLSCSPISGHRSVSWYQQTPGQGLQFLFEYFSETQRNKGNFPGRFSGRQFSNSRSEMNVSTLELGDSALYLCASRISGGEETQYFGPGTRLLVL.

V usage is TRBV29-1 and J usage is TRBJ2-7; D remains ambiguous. The CDR3 covers 14 residues. CDR1 and CDR2 from the germline V gene are SQVTM and ANQGSEA. Trimming took off 2 bases at V and 2 bases at J, with 13 bases between the two ends. CDR3 nucleotides: TGCAGCGTTGAACTCGACCTTTCCCCCTACGAGCAGTACTTC. Encoded protein: CSVELDLSPYEQYF.

This clonotype was recorded many times. The chain employs TRBV7-8 and TRBJ2-1, with 9 bases matching TRBD2. The V and J ends lost 7 bases and 5 bases, in that order; junction bases with no gene match: 6. Germline V gene lookup returns CDR1 SGHVS and CDR2 FQNEAQ. The CDR3 is 14 residues long. DNA for the CDR3: TGTGCCAGCACCCTAGCGGGATCGGACAATGAGCAGTTCTTC. Encoded protein: CASTLAGSDNEQFF.

This clonotype was counted ten times or more. V and J are TRBV15 and TRBJ1-1; no clear D. The length of the CDR3 is 13 residues. V was cut by 0 bases and J by 3 bases, with 5 bases left in between. CDR1 and CDR2 from the germline V gene are LNHNV and YYDKDF (reference sequence). CDR3 residues: CATSREVHTEAFF. The CDR3, as DNA: TGTGCCACCAGCAGAGAAGTACACACTGAAGCTTTCTTT.

This clonotype was found many times. The chain joins TRBV20-1 to TRBJ2-4; 8 bases fit TRBD1. Germline trimming cut 0 bases from V and 0 bases from J; bases unmatched to any gene: 13. Germline V gene lookup returns CDR1 DFQATT and CDR2 SNEGSKA (reference sequence). This CDR3 contains 19 residues. CDR3 in amino acids: CSARDFFADRVPAKNIQYF. The CDR3 DNA reads TGCAGTGCTAGAGACTTTTTCGCGGACAGGGTACCAGCCAAAAACATTCAGTACTTC.

The genes are TRBV7-9 and TRBJ2-1, with D maybe TRBD2 (6 bases). Trimming took 5 bases from V and 6 from J, leaving 23 bases between them. Germline V gene data show CDR1 as SEHNR and CDR2 as FQNEAQ (reference sequence). The CDR3 is 17 residues long. CDR3 DNA: TGTGCCAGCAGCCCCGGCAACTGGCTACTAGCAGGCAATGAGCAGTTCTTC. This translates into CASSPGNWLLAGNEQFF.

To note about this clonotype: This may be a read error: a much more frequent sequence differs by one nucleotide. This sequence joins TRBV5-1 and TRBJ2-5; 9 bases line up with TRBD1. Germline lookup yields CDR1 SGHRS and CDR2 YFSETQ. This CDR3 spans 15 amino acids. CDR3 residues: CASKRTGAIQEAQYF. The DNA of the CDR3 is TGCGCCAGCAAACGGACAGGGGCCATCCAAGAGGCCCAGTACTTC.

V gene TRBV2 combines with J gene TRBJ2-1, with 11 bases fitting TRBD2. The V and J ends lost 3 bases and 9 bases, in that order; junction bases with no gene match: 7. Per the germline V gene, CDR1 is SNHLY and CDR2 is FYNNEI. The CDR3 runs to 15 residues. This chain's CDR3 is CASSDTSGSGLEQFF. The CDR3 region has the DNA TGTGCCAGCAGTGATACTAGCGGGAGTGGCCTTGAGCAGTTCTTC.

The table lists this clonotype with many counts. The chain couples TRBV20-1 to TRBJ2-1; 7 nucleotides match TRBD2. Per the germline V gene, CDR1 is DFQATT and CDR2 is SNEGSKA (reference sequence). The ends lost 5 bases at V and 0 bases at J; junction bases unmatched: 4. The CDR3 contains 14 residues. CDR3 in DNA: TGCAGTGCTGTCCCGGGGGGCTCCTACAATGAGCAGTTCTTC. This translates into CSAVPGGSYNEQFF.

This clonotype was observed a handful of times. The rearrangement links TRBV29-1 to TRBJ2-1, with 9 bases lining up with TRBD1. V shed 4 bases and J 9 bases; nucleotides not matched to a gene: 10. The CDR3 is 14 residues long. Germline values: CDR1 SQVTM, CDR2 ANQGSEA. DNA of the CDR3: TGCAGCGTTGCGCCGGACAGGGGTTGGGGTGAGCAGTTCTTC. Protein product: CSVAPDRGWGEQFF.

Details on this clonotype: A much more abundant neighbour one base away suggests this may be a read error. A read error is likely, as this CDR3 ends without the conserved phenylalanine or tryptophan. The chain has TRBV29-1 and TRBJ2-2, with D tentatively TRBD2 (5 bases). Germline V gene sequence: CDR1 SQVTM, CDR2 ANQGSEA. Trimming took 3 bases from V and 0 from J, leaving 8 bases between them. The CDR3 extends over 14 amino acids. CDR3 DNA sequence: TGCAGCGTTGAGAGGGATGCGAACACCGGGGAGCTGTTTCTT. Its protein is CSVERDANTGELFL.

This clonotype was counted a few times. The CDR3 spells CSARGYTGELFF. The CDR3 nucleotides read TGCAGCGCCAGGGGTTACACCGGGGAGCTGTTTTTT. This rearrangement joins TRBV29-1 to TRBJ2-2; weak D call: TRBD1 (6 bases). The CDR3 loop spans 12 amino acids. Germline CDR1 and CDR2: SQVTM and ANQGSEA. V shed 7 bases and J shed 3 bases, with 9 bases lying between them.

This clonotype appeared a few times. The chain couples TRBV28 to TRBJ2-7; TRBD1 matches at 8 bases. The CDR3 spans 16 residues. V gave up 8 bases and J gave up 6 bases; unmatched junction bases: 18. The germline CDR1 and CDR2 sequences are MDHEN and SYDVKM. The CDR3 DNA follows: TGTGCCAGCCGAGTGGGGGCAACAGGGGGGAGAGGCGAGCAGTACTTC. Amino acids: CASRVGATGGRGEQYF.